These 32 T cell receptor beta chains were sequenced from one sample in a study of blood T cell repertoires in COVID-19. The method was immunoSEQ multiplex PCR; TCRdb's version includes in-frame clones alone and lacks a portion of them. Of a few hundred thousand clones in the sample, 80% to 90% were seen once. Sample: PBMCs or T cells enriched from blood (not recorded which). The receptor set was obtained from a young man who had recovered from COVID-19.

This clone is a singleton in its sample. The rearrangement links TRBV7-2 to TRBJ1-4; 9 bases match TRBD1. Germline CDR1 and CDR2: SGHTA and FQGNSA. The ends lost 5 bases at V and 4 bases at J; junction bases unmatched: 5. The CDR3 totals 15 residues. CDR3 amino acids: CASSEDRGINEKLFF. Here the CDR3 DNA reads TGTGCCAGCAGCGAGGACAGGGGAATTAATGAAAAACTGTTTTTT. The full variable domain, in which reference TRBV7-2 and TRBJ1-4 provide the parts outside the CDR3, is GAGVSQSPSNKVTEKGKDVELRCDPISGHTALYWYRQSLGQGLEFLIYFQGNSAPDKSGLPSDRFSAERTGGSVSTLTIQRTQQEDSAVYLCASSEDRGINEKLFFGSGTQLSVL.

The chain is built from TRBV29-1 and TRBJ2-3; 7 bases map to TRBD1. Germline V lookup: CDR1 SQVTM, CDR2 ANQGSEA. J gave up 4 bases and V 6 bases, and 16 bases lay outside the gene matches. This CDR3 has 16 amino acids. CDR3 sequence (DNA): TGCAGCGTCCCCGAACGACTTGACAGGGTTTCAGATACGCAGTATTTT. Amino acid sequence: CSVPERLDRVSDTQYF.

The genes are TRBV24-1 and TRBJ2-5; D ambiguous. The length of the CDR3 is 14 residues. Germline V CDR1 and CDR2: KGHDR, SFDVKD. V was cut by 3 bases and J by 6 bases, with 13 bases left in between. In DNA form, the CDR3 reads TGTGCCACCAGTGATCCTAGATCGTCGCAGACCCAGTACTTC. Its protein is CATSDPRSSQTQYF.

The J gene is TRBJ1-3, the V gene TRBV10-3, with TRBD1 as a possible D gene (5 bases). The CDR3 spans 14 residues. V dropped 10 bases and J dropped 0 bases, with 13 bases sitting between them. Germline-derived CDR1 and CDR2 are ENHRY and SYGVKD. The CDR3 coding sequence is TGTGCCAGCCGGGACTCCCCCTCTGGAAACACCATATATTTT. Translated: CASRDSPSGNTIYF.

This clone was recorded a few times. This chain links TRBV6-2 or TRBV6-3 with TRBJ1-2, with 8 bases lining up with TRBD1. Germline V gene lookup returns CDR1 MNHEY and CDR2 SVGEGT. V lost 4 bases, J lost 5 bases, and 6 bases stayed unmatched. The CDR3 runs to 14 residues. This CDR3 is CASSLDRVRYGYTF. CDR3 in DNA: TGTGCCAGCAGTTTGGACAGGGTGCGTTATGGCTACACCTTC.

The V gene is TRBV25-1, the J gene TRBJ1-1, with a tentative D call TRBD1 (6 bases). The V gene's germline CDR1 is MGHDK and CDR2 SYGVNS. V was trimmed by 1 base and J by 2 bases, leaving 17 bases between them. The CDR3 sequence is 17 residues long. CDR3: CASSEWGGWGKNTEAFF. The CDR3 nucleotides are TGTGCCAGCAGTGAATGGGGGGGCTGGGGCAAAAACACTGAAGCTTTCTTT.

This chain joins TRBV27 and TRBJ2-2; 8 bases agree with TRBD2. Germline trimming cut 0 bases from V and 5 bases from J; bases unmatched to any gene: 5. This CDR3 is built from 16 residues. Looked up from germline, CDR1 is MNHEY and CDR2 is SMNVEV (reference sequence). Here the CDR3 DNA reads TGTGCCAGCAGTTTATCTAACCGGGGGGGTACCGGGGAGCTGTTTTTT. Translation: CASSLSNRGGTGELFF.

The chain employs TRBV3-1 (or the pseudogene TRBV3-2) and TRBJ2-6, with 7 positions matching TRBD1. CDR3 length: 18 residues. The V gene end was trimmed by 4 bases and the J gene end by 0 bases; junction bases not matched to a gene: 9. Germline assignment: CDR1 LGHDT and CDR2 YNNKEL (reference sequence). CDR3 region: CASSREGGPASGANVLTF. The DNA of the CDR3 is TGTGCCAGCAGCCGTGAAGGGGGCCCAGCCTCTGGGGCCAACGTCCTGACTTTC.

V gene TRBV24-1 combines with J gene TRBJ2-7; D may be TRBD2 (6 bases). V lost 7 bases and J 5 bases, leaving 17 bases between the germline ends. The germline V gene encodes CDR1 KGHDR and CDR2 SFDVKD. The CDR3 consists of 14 residues. As DNA, the CDR3 is TGTGCCACCAGAGAAGGAGGGCTTAGTAACGAGCAGTACTTC. It yields the protein CATREGGLSNEQYF.

The V call is TRBV2, the J call TRBJ1-4, with D perhaps TRBD1 (6 bases). CDR3 length equals 15 residues. The germline V gene encodes CDR1 SNHLY and CDR2 FYNNEI. V lost 7 bases, J lost 5 bases, and 17 bases lay in between. This chain's CDR3 is CASTQDRTRNEKLFF. The CDR3 nucleotides are TGTGCCAGCACCCAAGACAGGACACGGAATGAAAAACTGTTTTTT.

This chain connects TRBV4-2 to TRBJ2-5, with D maybe TRBD2 (6 bases). With 0 bases removed from V and 5 bases from J, the gap between germline ends came to 13 bases. The CDR3 covers 15 residues. Germline lookup yields CDR1 LGHNA and CDR2 YNFKEQ. The CDR3 coding sequence is TGTGCCAGCAGCCAAGATCTTGGGGGGAGGGAGACCCAGTACTTC. This gives the protein CASSQDLGGRETQYF.

J is TRBJ1-3 and V is TRBV30; weak D call: TRBD1 (5 bases). CDR1 is GTSNPN and CDR2 is SVGIG in the germline V gene (reference sequence). Trimming stripped 3 bases from V and 2 bases from J, with 14 bases between. The CDR3 loop spans 15 amino acids. The CDR3 loop is CAWREDISPGNTIYF. The DNA for the CDR3 is TGTGCCTGGAGAGAGGACATCTCCCCTGGAAACACCATATATTTT.

The rearrangement uses TRBV18 and TRBJ1-6, with D maybe TRBD1 (6 bases). The V gene's germline CDR1 is KGHSH and CDR2 LQKENI. The ends were cut back, 3 bases at V and 8 bases at J, with 11 bases in the middle. CDR3 size: 14 residues. CDR3 sequence reads: CASSPQGSDSPLHF. The CDR3 nucleotides read TGTGCCAGCTCACCGCAGGGGTCTGATTCACCCCTCCACTTT.

The chain has TRBV4-1 and TRBJ2-7; 11 positions match TRBD1. Germline V gene sequence: CDR1 MGHRA, CDR2 YSYEKL. This CDR3 is built from 15 residues. Unmatched junction bases numbered 6, after V lost 4 bases and J lost 4 bases. The CDR3 is CASSRRTGGFYEQYF. In DNA form, the CDR3 reads TGCGCCAGCAGCCGCAGGACAGGGGGCTTTTACGAGCAGTACTTC.

The chain couples TRBV30 to TRBJ1-4, with D perhaps matching TRBD1 (5 bases). Per the germline V gene, CDR1 is GTSNPN and CDR2 is SVGIG (reference sequence). The CDR3 has 15 amino acids. The ends were cut back, 3 bases at V and 0 bases at J, with 11 bases in the middle. The CDR3 region has the DNA TGTGCCTGGAGCGCCGGACAAGCAACTAATGAAAAACTGTTTTTT. Its translation is CAWSAGQATNEKLFF.

This chain links TRBV3-1 (or the pseudogene TRBV3-2) with TRBJ1-2; 7 bases match TRBD1. CDR1 LGHDT and CDR2 YNNKEL come from the germline V gene (reference sequence). The CDR3 is 13 residues long. V trimming: 1 base; J trimming: 5 bases; junction bases outside the gene matches: 1. CDR3 in amino acids: CASSQAGGYGYTF. As DNA, the CDR3 is TGTGCCAGCAGCCAAGCAGGGGGATATGGCTACACCTTC.

The CDR3 sequence: CASSPRSTQSFNQPQHF. CDR3 in DNA: TGTGCCAGTAGTCCTCGGAGTACGCAGTCCTTTAATCAGCCCCAGCATTTT. J is TRBJ1-5 and V is TRBV19; D is ambiguous. The CDR3 totals 17 residues. CDR1 and CDR2 from the germline V gene are LNHDA and SQIVND (reference sequence). With 5 bases removed from V and 4 bases from J, the gap between germline ends came to 21 bases.

The V and J genes are TRBV13 and TRBJ2-1; TRBD2 aligns across 15 bases. J lost 7 bases, V lost 5 bases, and 12 bases had no gene match. The CDR3 covers 18 residues. Germline CDR1 and CDR2: PRHDT and FYEKMQ (reference sequence). The CDR3 protein is CASSLRTSGGAHGNEQFF. The CDR3 DNA reads as TGTGCCAGCAGCCTCCGGACTAGCGGGGGGGCCCATGGGAATGAGCAGTTCTTC.

The V gene is TRBV5-1, the J gene TRBJ1-4, with TRBD1 identical over 9 bases. Germline V gene data show CDR1 as SGHRS and CDR2 as YFSETQ. CDR3 size: 15 residues. After removal of 0 bases from V and 5 bases from J, the junction contained 2 bases not matched to a gene. CDR3 coding DNA: TGCGCCAGCAGCTTGGGGGACAGGGTCAATGAAAAACTGTTTTTT. Translating gives CASSLGDRVNEKLFF. Full variable domain (remainder filled in from reference TRBV5-1 and TRBJ1-4): KAGVTQTPRYLIKTRGQQVTLSCSPISGHRSVSWYQQTPGQGLQFLFEYFSETQRNKGNFPGRFSGRQFSNSRSEMNVSTLELGDSALYLCASSLGDRVNEKLFFGSGTQLSVL.

This rearrangement joins TRBV4-2 to TRBJ1-5, with TRBD1 as a possible D gene (6 bases). CDR1 is LGHNA, CDR2 YNFKEQ, per germline. This CDR3 has 16 residues. Trimming took off 0 bases at V and 5 bases at J, with 14 bases between the two ends. The CDR3 reads CASSQEGGQGYQPQHF. The CDR3 bases are TGTGCCAGCAGCCAAGAGGGGGGGCAGGGTTATCAGCCCCAGCATTTT.

This clone was counted between two and nine times. The chain is built from TRBV4-2 and TRBJ2-7, with 10 bases matching TRBD2. V dropped 0 bases and J dropped 4; count of bases not matched to a gene: 3. The CDR3 covers 15 residues. Germline V lookup: CDR1 LGHNA, CDR2 YNFKEQ. The CDR3: CASSQEISGGYEQYF. The CDR3 bases are TGTGCCAGCAGCCAAGAGATTAGCGGGGGGTACGAGCAGTACTTC.

This sequence joins TRBV6-6 and TRBJ1-4; D is unresolved. The germline V and J ends were trimmed by 7 bases and 4 bases, with 13 bases remaining between them. The CDR3 covers 14 residues. Germline-derived CDR1 and CDR2 are MNHNY and SVGAGI (reference sequence). The CDR3 is CASNDPGGNEKLFF. The CDR3 DNA follows: TGTGCCAGCAATGACCCGGGAGGTAATGAAAAACTGTTTTTT.

The chain employs TRBV7-6 and TRBJ2-5, with D possibly being TRBD1 (5 bases). V was cut by 5 bases and J by 1 base, with 14 bases left in between. This CDR3 is built from 15 residues. CDR1 and CDR2 (germline): SGHVS, FNYEAQ. Written as DNA, the CDR3 is TGTGCCAGCAGCCCGAGACAGCGTGTCCAAGAGACCCAGTACTTC. Translating it yields CASSPRQRVQETQYF.

This clone has ten or more counts. The genes are TRBV12-3 or TRBV12-4 and TRBJ2-3; D is perhaps TRBD1 (6 bases). Trimming took off 6 bases at V and 6 bases at J, with 13 bases between the two ends. The CDR3 length is 13 residues. The CDR3 sequence: CASRGANPDTQYF. The CDR3 DNA reads TGTGCCAGCAGGGGGGCGAACCCCGATACGCAGTATTTT.

This chain connects TRBV10-3 to TRBJ1-3, with D unclear. Germline CDR1 ENHRY, CDR2 SYGVKD. The V gene lost 2 bases and the J gene lost 7 bases, with 15 bases spanning the gap. The CDR3 runs 15 residues. Here the CDR3 reads CAISEPRGSGNTIYF. CDR3 sequence (DNA): TGTGCCATCAGTGAGCCCCGTGGAAGCGGGAACACCATATATTTT.

The chain carries TRBV19 and TRBJ1-1, with 7 bases that match TRBD1. J was trimmed by 3 bases and V by 11 bases; bases with no gene match: 9. This CDR3 is 13 amino acids long. Germline-derived CDR1 and CDR2 are LNHDA and SQIVND (reference sequence). The CDR3 reads CACNRGGDTEAFF. Here the CDR3 DNA reads TGTGCCTGTAACAGGGGCGGGGACACTGAAGCTTTCTTT.

The chain joins TRBV19 to TRBJ1-2; 8 nucleotides align to TRBD1. The germline gives CDR1 LNHDA, CDR2 SQIVND (reference sequence). The CDR3 has 14 amino acids. V lost 11 bases and J lost 5; bases outside the gene matches: 13. The chain's CDR3 is CAVQGASSSYGYTF. In nucleotides, the CDR3 is TGTGCCGTGCAGGGGGCCTCCTCCAGTTATGGCTACACCTTC.

The V and J genes are TRBV6-1 and TRBJ1-5; D gene unclear. Germline CDR1 is MNHNS and CDR2 is SASEGT. V dropped 4 bases and J dropped 7 bases, with 20 bases sitting between them. The CDR3 spans 16 residues. The CDR3 region is CASSVEGRGRGQPQHF. In DNA form, the CDR3 reads TGTGCCAGCAGTGTGGAAGGGCGGGGAAGAGGGCAGCCCCAGCATTTT.

CDR3: CASTLNKQVNTEAFF. DNA of the CDR3: TGTGCCAGCACCCTTAACAAACAGGTGAACACTGAAGCTTTCTTT. The chain employs TRBV11-2 and TRBJ1-1; tentative D call: TRBD1 (5 bases). The CDR3 loop spans 15 amino acids. Germline CDR1 SGHAT, CDR2 FQNNGV. V shed 7 bases and J shed 0 bases, with 15 bases lying between them.

J is TRBJ1-2 and V is TRBV9, with 7 bases identical to TRBD1. Germline V lookup: CDR1 SGDLS, CDR2 YYNGEE. The CDR3 sequence is 16 residues long. After removal of 0 bases from V and 7 bases from J, the junction contained 12 bases not matched to a gene. Here the CDR3 DNA reads TGTGCCAGCAGCGTAGCTCGGACAGGTTTAAGAACTGGCTACACCTTC. Its translation is CASSVARTGLRTGYTF. The whole variable domain, filled in from reference TRBV9 and TRBJ1-2, reads DSGVTQTPKHLITATGQRVTLRCSPRSGDLSVYWYQQSLDQGLQFLIQYYNGEERAKGNILERFSAQQFPDLHSELNLSSLELGDSALYFCASSVARTGLRTGYTFGSGTRLTVV.

This clone appeared a single time. V usage is TRBV6-1 and J usage is TRBJ1-1, with D tentatively TRBD1 (6 bases). This CDR3 is 16 amino acids long. The V gene's germline CDR1 is MNHNS and CDR2 SASEGT. V lost 4 bases, J lost 0 bases, and 15 bases lay in between. The CDR3 here is CASSAGTNNMNTEAFF. The CDR3 DNA follows: TGTGCCAGCAGTGCCGGGACAAACAACATGAACACTGAAGCTTTCTTT.

The J gene is TRBJ1-2, the V gene TRBV30, with 9 bases that match TRBD1. V lost 2 bases and J lost 13; bases outside the gene matches: 11. Germline CDR1 is GTSNPN and CDR2 is SVGIG (reference sequence). The CDR3 totals 13 residues. The CDR3 spells CAWSLSGQGKVTF. CDR3 coding DNA: TGTGCCTGGAGTTTGTCGGGACAGGGTAAAGTCACCTTC.